This T cell receptor beta chain was sequenced in a study of regulatory T cells in long-lasting Graves disease (dated by TCRdb to the early 2020s). A note on the overall study: To count as having persistent Graves' disease, a patient had to have received antithyroid drug treatment for over 5 years with TSH receptor autoantibodies remaining persistently positive. The study was conducted in China and was registered as a clinical trial. A total of around 35 samples underwent TCR sequencing, from about 13 patients with persistent Graves' disease and 20 patients with newly diagnosed Graves' disease. Persistent Graves' disease patients in the clinical cohort had taken antithyroid drugs for approximately 10 years on average. Patients with persistent Graves' disease were compared with patients with newly diagnosed Graves' disease using TCR sequencing and RNA sequencing of peripheral blood.

The sample's time point label, decoded: persistent/refractory GD, antithyroid drugs over 5 years with positive TRAb. For both TCR sequencing and RNA sequencing, RNA was extracted from PBMCs in TRIzol. Graves' disease was diagnosed according to American Thyroid Association guidelines. Patients were recruited from an endocrinology department in Xi'an, China. From each patient, around 9.3 milliliters of peripheral blood was collected into an EDTA anticoagulant tube. Ficoll Paque Plus density gradient separation was used to isolate PBMCs, and no further T cell sorting was performed. An Agilent 2100 Bioanalyzer and agarose gel were used to assess RNA quality, and a NanoDrop 2000 was used to measure RNA concentration. Library method: multiplex PCR. Sequencer: Illumina HiSeq 4000. CDR3 regions were amplified by Arm-PCR with iRepertoire HTBI primers to construct TCR beta libraries. Before sequencing, the PCR products went through gel purification. Processing in the source paper ran as follows. A total of roughly 58 TRBV and some 15 TRBJ segments were identified across samples and were used for gene usage analysis of CDR3 amino acid clonotypes. COPE and FqMerger were used to merge the filtered high-quality paired reads into contigs. BLAST was used to align contigs to IMGT TRBV, TRBD and TRBJ reference genes, with CDR3 defined following IMGT. Any clonotype with a frequency above 0.1% was counted as a highly expanded clone. Shannon entropy was used to measure repertoire diversity, and the Gini coefficient was used to measure V-J evenness. A clonotype was considered public if more than one individual shared it. TCRdb reworked the public reads: Q25 trimming with fastp, MiXCR clone assembly, productive beta chains retained. For every CDR3 protein sequence, its rows merge into one entry that carries the most common genes and DNA. The V and J calls and clone size come from TCRdb's table, not from the authors' own analysis. The sample table contains fewer than 600,000 distinct CDR3 sequences; only one count was recorded for about 20% of them. Under 15% of the sample is held by the ten biggest clonotypes.

CDR1 and CDR2, per the germline V gene (reference sequence), are DFQATT and SNEGSKA. V is pared back by 3 bases and J by 3 bases, with 6 bases lying between the germline termini. Including cysteine and phenylalanine, the CDR3 has 11 amino acids. Left in the record is the CDR3 DNA by itself, 33 bases read in frame from the first base. On this clonotype: Which antigen it targets is not known. Base qualities are not at hand, and no much larger clone is one base apart.

Results the study describes overall, beyond this receptor: Persistent disease showed preferential use of TRBV28, TRBJ1-2 and TRBJ2-5, whereas newly diagnosed disease favored TRBV20-1 and TRBJ2-1. Peripheral blood alone was examined, since thyroid tissue, which constituted the primary lesion, could not be accessed. The authors noted that the small sample size was a limitation that may lower accuracy. Only the TCR beta chain was sequenced and analyzed. A larger number of public clonotypes was shared among persistent patients (around 3,000) than among newly diagnosed patients (more than 850). Persistent Graves' disease patients showed lower TCR Shannon entropy and fewer highly expanded clones than newly diagnosed patients, suggesting clonal expansion.

This material consisted of peripheral blood mononuclear cells (PBMCs), taken when the disease was refractory, from a patient treated with antithyroid drugs. This TCR was recovered from a female donor with Graves disease. This sequence uses TRBV20-1 and TRBJ2-7, with no D gene named confidently. The CDR3 has the sequence CSARKDYEQYF. The nucleotides are TGCAGTGCTAGGAAGGACTACGAGCAGTACTTC.